The clone carrying this TCR beta chain has just a few counts. This CDR3 has 15 residues. J gave up 4 bases and V 4 bases, and 4 bases lay outside the gene matches. The germline V gene has CDR1 LGHNA and CDR2 YSLEER. TCRdb processed the RT-PCR reads anew with MiXCR; each CDR3 protein has one entry. The table lists hundreds of thousands of distinct CDR3 sequences, 12% to 15% of them singletons. Sequenced sample: memory CD4+ T cells from blood. The J gene is TRBJ2-1, the V gene TRBV4-3, with 10 bases lining up with TRBD2. The sequence was collected from a female donor in good health, serving as a healthy control. CDR3 bases: TGCGCCAGCAGCCCCCAGCGGGAGGGGTACAATGAGCAGTTCTTC. This encodes CASSPQREGYNEQFF.